This TCR beta chain derives from a study of graft-versus-host responses after intestinal transplantation (dated by TCRdb to the early 2020s). Study-wide context: Multivisceral, liver-intestinal, or isolated intestinal transplants were received by the recipients. Donor T cell macrochimerism was defined as a peak of at least 4% donor T cells among recipient peripheral blood mononuclear cells. Anti-thymocyte globulin induction was given to all recipients, followed by maintenance tacrolimus and steroids for approximately three years. Graft-versus-host and host-versus-graft alloreactive T cell clones were tracked in the graft, circulation and bone marrow after intestinal transplantation using bulk TCR-beta CDR3 sequencing. To identify alloreactive clones, pre-transplant mixed lymphocyte reaction products were sequenced and compared with unstimulated pre-transplant donor and recipient T cells. The cohort enrolled 24 intestinal transplant recipients including one retransplant, and a few patients lacking pretransplant specimens were excluded. Samples from a few later patients were sequenced in-house on an Illumina MiSeq with MiXCR processing rather than by the commercial service.

Dithiothreitol, EDTA incubations and collagenase D digestion were used to isolate intraepithelial and lamina propria lymphocytes from graft specimens. Bulk TCR-beta sequencing was performed on serial intestinal graft biopsy specimens collected as late as 600 days after transplant. V and J lose 6 bases and 0 bases, and a span of 9 bases separates them. Inclusive of the bounding cysteine and phenylalanine, the CDR3 is 15 residues long. Just CDR3 DNA is preserved here, 45 bases in frame from base 1. CDR1 and CDR2, looked up from the germline V gene, are SGHTA and FQGTGA. Comments on this clone: Which antigen it targets is not known. No much larger clone is present one base from it, and per-base qualities are unavailable.

General findings and caveats noted by the study authors: High GvH to HvG T cell clonal ratios were observed in the allografts of patients with donor T cell macrochimerism. GvH clones were found in recipient bone marrow, and some of the GvH clones appeared earlier in ileal mucosa or blood, which is consistent with an intestinal mucosal origin. The relatively low number and heterogeneity of intestinal transplant patients limited the conclusions. Early after transplant, peak levels of circulating GvH clones were associated with declines in HvG clones.

Libraries were constructed by the immunoSEQ multiplex PCR assay. For most patients, high-throughput TCR-beta CDR3 sequencing of genomic DNA was performed by Adaptive Biotechnologies. Concerning the study's data processing: TCR sequencing data for over 15 patients were retrieved from Adaptive's ImmunoSEQ software; three other patients were processed with MiXCR and VDJtools. CDR3 nucleotide sequences shared between donor and recipient were removed because the origin of such sequences could not be assigned. At least 2-fold expansion over unstimulated cells and a minimum CFSE-low frequency of 0.002% (template counts) or 0.001% (read counts) were required for clones to be classified as alloreactive. Mappable clones were those detected in sequenced pre-transplant spleen, lymph node, or MLR CFSE-low populations of the donor or recipient. The cumulative frequency of alloreactive clones was calculated as a percentage of all sequences, weighted by copy number. TCRdb obtained this table from immuneACCESS and retained in-frame rearrangements with V and J assigned. These tables miss some clones; where compared with another copy, unresolved V genes account for less than half of the shortfall, and the remainder is unexplained. D and trimming were read from the DNA, whereas the V and J calls and clone size are those reported in that table. Present in this sample are about 9,600 clones, approximately 86% of which were seen just once. The ten biggest clones cover roughly 5.2% of the sample.

The material was ileum tissue, obtained less than 850 days after intestinal transplantation. The receptor's source is a human patient who received an intestinal transplant, so some T cells may come from the graft donor. The sequence is built from TRBV7-3 and TRBJ2-6; the D gene is perhaps TRBD1, from 6 matching bases. The bases are TGTGCCAGCAGGACAGGTAGCTCTGGGGCCAACGTCCTGACTTTC. The resulting protein is CASRTGSSGANVLTF.